A single sample gave rise to the 21 T cell receptor beta chains below, sequenced in a study of T-cell reconstitution after alpha-beta-depleted transplantation in children. Preparation of the TCRbeta library involved a method that used unique molecular identifiers. TCRdb re-called the PCR reads with MiXCR, one entry per CDR3 protein. The sample carries about 340,000 distinct CDR3 sequences, roughly 13% recorded once. The sequencing here drew on PBMCs, taken from the stem cell graft. The receptor set was obtained from a human donor who donated a stem cell graft to a child with Fanconi anemia.

The chain uses TRBV6-2 or TRBV6-3 and TRBJ2-1; TRBD2 aligns across 13 bases. The length of the CDR3 is 15 residues. With 6 bases clipped from V and 10 bases from J, the junction kept 9 bases outside the gene matches. CDR1 is MNHEY, CDR2 SVGEGT, per germline. Here the CDR3 reads CASRTSGGQAPEQFF. The CDR3 coding sequence is TGTGCCAGCAGGACTAGCGGGGGGCAAGCCCCCGAGCAGTTCTTC.

A few counts support this clonotype. The chain combines TRBV19 with TRBJ1-6; D unresolved. The germline V gene encodes CDR1 LNHDA and CDR2 SQIVND (reference sequence). The V and J ends lost 5 bases and 0 bases respectively, with 8 bases between them. The CDR3 covers 15 residues. The CDR3 region is CASSGHSSYNSPLHF. The CDR3 nucleotides are TGTGCCAGTAGTGGCCATAGCTCCTATAATTCACCCCTCCACTTT.

This chain connects TRBV12-3 or TRBV12-4 to TRBJ1-2, with D possibly being TRBD1 (6 bases). Trimming took 6 bases from V and 2 from J, leaving 16 bases between them. CDR3 length: 15 amino acids. The chain's CDR3 is CASSGGGGKNYGYTF. The CDR3 DNA sequence: TGTGCCAGCAGCGGGGGAGGGGGGAAGAACTATGGCTACACCTTC.

CDR3 amino acids: CASSQDQTPNQPQHF. The CDR3 DNA reads TGCGCCAGCAGCCAAGATCAAACACCAAATCAGCCCCAGCATTTT. The chain couples TRBV4-3 to TRBJ1-5; D not certain. With 0 bases removed from V and 4 bases from J, the gap between germline ends came to 10 bases. This CDR3 comprises 15 residues. The germline V gene has CDR1 LGHNA and CDR2 YSLEER.

The genes are TRBV5-6 and TRBJ1-2; TRBD1 might be the D (5 bases). This CDR3 is 13 amino acids long. V dropped 5 bases and J dropped 6 bases, with 14 bases sitting between them. The germline V gene has CDR1 SGHDT and CDR2 YYEEEE. Written as DNA, the CDR3 is TGTGCCAGCAGAACCACAGGTGGAAATGGCTACACCTTC. It translates to CASRTTGGNGYTF.

There are many counts of this clonotype. This chain uses TRBV5-1 with TRBJ2-3; D is perhaps TRBD1 (5 bases). The CDR3 spans 16 residues. The germline CDR1 and CDR2 sequences are SGHRS and YFSETQ. V was clipped by 6 bases and J by 0 bases, with 17 bases between them. The CDR3 coding sequence is TGCGCCAGCAAATCTGGCGGACATATAAGCACAGATACGCAGTATTTT. It yields the protein CASKSGGHISTDTQYF.

The chain carries TRBV5-1 and TRBJ2-3; D might be TRBD2 (5 bases). The CDR3 contains 15 residues. CDR1 and CDR2 (germline): SGHRS, YFSETQ. Between the trimmed V and J ends, which lost 0 bases and 1 base, there was a span of 9 bases. The chain's CDR3 is CASSLALGGTDTQYF. CDR3 DNA sequence: TGCGCCAGCAGCTTGGCCCTCGGGGGCACAGATACGCAGTATTTT.

This chain uses TRBV9 with TRBJ2-7; possibly TRBD1 or TRBD2 for D (5 bases each). CDR1 and CDR2 (germline): SGDLS, YYNGEE. CDR3 size: 13 residues. V was cut by 7 bases and J by 3 bases, with 14 bases left in between. CDR3 sequence (DNA): TGTGCCAGCGGATCAAGGGACGGCTACGAGCAGTACTTC. This translates into CASGSRDGYEQYF.

This clonotype was seen repeatedly, ten times or more. The genes are TRBV9 and TRBJ1-1; D is unresolved. There are 14 residues in the CDR3. The V and J ends lost 0 bases and 0 bases respectively, with 6 bases between them. CDR1 SGDLS and CDR2 YYNGEE come from the germline V gene. The CDR3 nucleotides read TGTGCCAGCAGCGTAGGAGACTTGAACACTGAAGCTTTCTTT. Translated: CASSVGDLNTEAFF.

The DNA for the CDR3 is TGCGCCACCCGACAGACTATGAACACTGAAGCTTTCTTT. Residues: CATRQTMNTEAFF. This chain links TRBV4-3 with TRBJ1-1; maybe TRBD1 (5 bases). Trimming stripped 10 bases from V and 0 bases from J, with 12 bases between. This CDR3 is built from 13 residues. Germline CDR1 reads LGHNA; CDR2 reads YSLEER.

This clonotype was recorded many times. CDR3 amino acids: CATSAQPIENQPQHF. Written as DNA, the CDR3 is TGTGCCACCAGTGCCCAACCGATAGAAAATCAGCCCCAGCATTTT. V is TRBV24-1 and J is TRBJ1-5; D call uncertain. V lost 5 bases to trimming and J lost 4 bases, with 14 bases between them. Germline V gene sequence: CDR1 KGHDR, CDR2 SFDVKD. This CDR3 has 15 amino acids.

This clonotype was recorded many times. The chain recombines TRBV4-3 with TRBJ2-1, with a weak D call TRBD1 (5 bases). Trimming removed 0 bases from V and 4 bases from J, with 13 bases in between. CDR3 size: 16 residues. Germline-derived CDR1 and CDR2 are LGHNA and YSLEER. The CDR3, as DNA: TGCGCCAGCAGCCAAGAAGGATCGGACACTTACAATGAGCAGTTCTTC. Translating gives CASSQEGSDTYNEQFF.

The chain combines TRBV27 with TRBJ2-5; 8 bases are shared with TRBD2. The CDR3 extends over 14 amino acids. From germline, CDR1 is MNHEY and CDR2 SMNVEV (reference sequence). The junction had 5 bases not matched to a gene; V was cut back by 3 bases and J by 5 bases. CDR3 in DNA: TGTGCCAGCAGTTTTAGCGGGACTCGGGAGACCCAGTACTTC. Translation: CASSFSGTRETQYF.

V gene TRBV7-2 combines with J gene TRBJ2-3, with a tentative D call TRBD1 (6 bases). V lost 3 bases and J 10 bases, leaving 11 bases between the germline ends. Per the germline V gene, CDR1 is SGHTA and CDR2 is FQGNSA. This CDR3 is built from 12 residues. The CDR3 DNA sequence: TGTGCCAGCAGCTTCGGGTCAGGGGCGCAGTATTTT. It encodes CASSFGSGAQYF.

The table lists this clonotype with a few counts. The V call is TRBV5-1, the J call TRBJ1-5; the D is unclear. V was pared by 0 bases and J by 0 bases, with 13 bases between. Germline lookup yields CDR1 SGHRS and CDR2 YFSETQ. The length of the CDR3 is 17 residues. The DNA of the CDR3 is TGCGCCAGCAGCTTGGGGCGTTCGACTTATAGCAATCAGCCCCAGCATTTT. Translation: CASSLGRSTYSNQPQHF.

The chain joins TRBV27 to TRBJ2-7, with 8 bases identical to TRBD1. Losses at the gene ends were 5 bases for V and 0 bases for J; bases not matched to a gene: 12. The CDR3 is 17 residues long. CDR1 and CDR2 (germline): MNHEY, SMNVEV (reference sequence). CDR3 loop: CASSATLSGTGSYEQYF. Here the CDR3 DNA reads TGTGCCAGCAGTGCAACGCTTTCCGGGACAGGCTCCTACGAGCAGTACTTC.

This clonotype occurred many times. J is TRBJ1-1 and V is TRBV29-1; perhaps TRBD1 as D (6 bases). Germline V CDR1 and CDR2: SQVTM, ANQGSEA. The CDR3 is 11 amino acids. V dropped 7 bases and J dropped 3 bases, with 9 bases sitting between them. The CDR3 DNA sequence: TGCAGCGCAGGACAGCACACTGAAGCTTTCTTT. This codes for CSAGQHTEAFF.

This clonotype came up many times. The CDR3, as DNA: TGCGCCAGCAGCTTGGGACGGTTCACAGATACGCAGTATTTT. Its translation: CASSLGRFTDTQYF. The gene calls are TRBV5-1 and TRBJ2-3; D gene uncertain. The CDR3 covers 14 residues. From germline, CDR1 is SGHRS and CDR2 YFSETQ. The V end lost 0 bases, the J end lost 2 bases, and 7 bases lay between the germline ends.

There are a few counts of this clonotype. The gene calls are TRBV20-1 and TRBJ1-6, with 7 bases aligning to TRBD1. Per the germline V gene, CDR1 is DFQATT and CDR2 is SNEGSKA (reference sequence). V shed 6 bases and J 10 bases; nucleotides not matched to a gene: 15. The length of the CDR3 is 15 residues. This CDR3 is CSARGWGGKGSPLHF. As DNA, the CDR3 is TGCAGTGCCAGGGGGTGGGGAGGGAAGGGGTCACCCCTCCACTTT.

This clonotype showed up many times. The CDR3 is CASSRTVFAEAFF. The CDR3 region has the DNA TGCGCCAGCAGCCGGACAGTGTTCGCTGAAGCTTTCTTT. V is TRBV10-2 and J is TRBJ1-1; D is perhaps TRBD1 (6 bases). Deletions cut 6 bases from V and 6 bases from J, with 14 bases between. The CDR3 contains 13 residues. Germline V CDR1 and CDR2: WSHSY, SAAADI.

This clonotype has only a few counts. The chain has TRBV6-1 and TRBJ2-5; 10 nucleotides match TRBD2. Germline trimming cut 7 bases from V and 2 bases from J; bases unmatched to any gene: 7. This CDR3 region has 15 residues. Germline CDR1 is MNHNS and CDR2 is SASEGT. CDR3 loop: CASTRSGGAQETQYF. As DNA, the CDR3 is TGTGCCAGCACCCGGAGCGGGGGGGCTCAAGAGACCCAGTACTTC.